This entry lists 24 T cell receptor beta chains sequenced from one sample in a study of T cell clonotyping in hematopoietic cell transplantation. The data were produced by immunoSEQ multiplex PCR, yet TCRdb's version contains in-frame clones alone and is incomplete. Here the sample spans tens of thousands of clones, about nine tenths being singletons. Described time point: recipient sample about 28 days before transplant, after cytoreduction. Sequencing used peripheral blood mononuclear cells, obtained before stem cell transplant. The receptors were sampled from a man aged 55 to 70 with biphenotypic leukemia. Some clones in this sample may be carry-over from other donors' samples.

This chain connects TRBV5-1 to TRBJ2-3; 7 bases are a match to TRBD1. The CDR3 is 16 amino acids. V lost 4 bases and J lost 1; bases outside the gene matches: 9. Germline values: CDR1 SGHRS, CDR2 YFSETQ. The CDR3 coding sequence is TGCGCCAGCAGCCCACCGGGACAGACGCGCACAGATACGCAGTATTTT. This codes for CASSPPGQTRTDTQYF.

CDR3 residues: CASSSWTDRAPNEKLFF. The CDR3 coding sequence is TGTGCCAGCAGCTCCTGGACCGACAGGGCCCCTAATGAAAAACTGTTTTTT. V gene TRBV5-8 combines with J gene TRBJ1-4, with TRBD1 identical over 7 bases. The CDR3 consists of 17 residues. After removal of 3 bases from V and 3 bases from J, the junction contained 11 bases not matched to a gene. Germline CDR1 reads SGHTS; CDR2 reads YDEGEE.

The V call is TRBV19, the J call TRBJ1-2; D remains unclear. Germline V gene data show CDR1 as LNHDA and CDR2 as SQIVND (reference sequence). There are 13 residues in the CDR3. V was trimmed by 3 bases and J by 7 bases, leaving 12 bases between them. Here the CDR3 DNA reads TGTGCCAGTAGTATGGGAGCCATCGGTGGCTACACCTTC. Amino acids: CASSMGAIGGYTF.

The genes are TRBV6-5 and TRBJ2-7, with 9 bases identical to TRBD2. Looked up from germline, CDR1 is MNHEY and CDR2 is SVGAGI. Trimming removed 6 bases from V and 2 bases from J; junction bases left unmatched: 5. This CDR3 has 14 amino acids. CDR3 amino acids: CASSGLARAYEQYF. The CDR3 nucleotides read TGTGCCAGCAGCGGACTAGCGAGAGCCTACGAGCAGTACTTC.

V usage is TRBV6-1 and J usage is TRBJ1-1; D is perhaps TRBD1 (5 bases). The germline V gene encodes CDR1 MNHNS and CDR2 SASEGT. V lost 2 bases to trimming and J lost 0 bases, with 10 bases between them. The CDR3 length is 15 residues. The CDR3: CASSEFREMNTEAFF. CDR3 sequence (DNA): TGTGCCAGCAGTGAATTCAGGGAAATGAACACTGAAGCTTTCTTT.

The gene calls are TRBV10-3 and TRBJ2-1; 13 nucleotides line up with TRBD2. Germline CDR1 ENHRY, CDR2 SYGVKD. The CDR3 extends over 17 amino acids. V was pared by 6 bases and J by 7 bases, with 12 bases of the junction left unmatched. The CDR3 DNA reads as TGTGCCATCAGCGCCACTAGCGGGAGGGGTACAGGGAATGAGCAGTTCTTC. Encoded protein: CAISATSGRGTGNEQFF.

J is TRBJ2-2 and V is TRBV6-1; TRBD2 matches at 8 bases. V shed 7 bases, J shed 3 bases, and the junction held 7 bases outside the gene matches. CDR3 length: 15 residues. Germline V CDR1 and CDR2: MNHNS, SASEGT. CDR3 region: CASTPGRAHTGELFF. The CDR3 DNA reads TGTGCCAGCACACCCGGGAGGGCCCACACCGGGGAGCTGTTTTTT.

The rearrangement joins TRBV9 to TRBJ1-1; weak D call: TRBD1 (5 bases). Germline CDR1 and CDR2: SGDLS and YYNGEE. The CDR3 is 16 residues long. V lost 0 bases to trimming and J lost 0 bases, with 12 bases between them. Here the CDR3 reads CASSVGGTELNTEAFF. The CDR3 nucleotides read TGTGCCAGCAGCGTAGGGGGGACGGAATTGAACACTGAAGCTTTCTTT.

The chain couples TRBV4-3 to TRBJ1-2; weak D call: TRBD1 (6 bases). Germline lookup yields CDR1 LGHNA and CDR2 YSLEER. The CDR3 is made up of 15 amino acids. V was trimmed by 1 base and J by 0 bases, leaving 9 bases between them. The CDR3 nucleotides are TGCGCCAGCAGCCAAGTACAGGGACCTAACTATGGCTACACCTTC. Encoded protein: CASSQVQGPNYGYTF.

The J gene is TRBJ1-2, the V gene TRBV6-5, with unresolved D. CDR1 is MNHEY, CDR2 SVGAGI, per germline. Trimming took off 6 bases at V and 2 bases at J, with 10 bases between the two ends. The CDR3 sequence is 13 residues long. CDR3 region: CASSDPRNYGYTF. The CDR3 coding sequence is TGTGCCAGCAGCGACCCCAGAAACTATGGCTACACCTTC.

The chain joins TRBV19 to TRBJ2-3; 7 bases are shared with TRBD2. This CDR3 is 14 amino acids long. Germline lookup yields CDR1 LNHDA and CDR2 SQIVND (reference sequence). With 6 bases clipped from V and 3 bases from J, the junction kept 6 bases outside the gene matches. This CDR3 reads CASSAGARTDTQYF. The CDR3 coding sequence is TGTGCCAGTAGCGCGGGAGCCAGGACAGATACGCAGTATTTT.

This chain connects TRBV10-3 to TRBJ1-1; maybe TRBD1 (5 bases). With 6 bases removed from V and 8 bases from J, the gap between germline ends came to 19 bases. CDR1 and CDR2 from the germline V gene are ENHRY and SYGVKD. The CDR3 is 14 residues long. In DNA, the CDR3 is TGTGCCATCAGAGGGGAGGGCAGGACGAAAGAAGCTTTCTTT. Protein: CAIRGEGRTKEAFF.

The V and J genes are TRBV30 and TRBJ1-1; the D is unclear. The CDR3 contains 13 residues. Looked up from germline, CDR1 is GTSNPN and CDR2 is SVGIG (reference sequence). V was cut by 4 bases and J by 6 bases, with 15 bases left in between. CDR3 nucleotides: TGTGCCTGGAAGCCCGCGGGTAGCGCTGAAGCTTTCTTT. Protein sequence: CAWKPAGSAEAFF.

This clone has more than one count but fewer than ten. This chain uses TRBV4-1 with TRBJ2-5; no definite D call. The CDR3 has 15 residues. V gave up 0 bases and J gave up 2 bases, with 10 bases separating them. Germline-derived CDR1 and CDR2 are MGHRA and YSYEKL. The CDR3 reads CASSQDTATQETQYF. The CDR3 bases are TGCGCCAGCAGCCAAGACACGGCGACACAAGAGACCCAGTACTTC.

The genes are TRBV5-8 and TRBJ1-2; D uncertain. Germline V gives CDR1 SGHTS, CDR2 YDEGEE. Trimming stripped 0 bases from V and 10 bases from J, with 13 bases between. The length of the CDR3 is 13 residues. The CDR3 spells CASSLVGESTYTF. CDR3 nucleotides: TGTGCCAGCAGCTTGGTGGGTGAAAGCACCTACACCTTC.

The chain recombines TRBV7-9 with TRBJ1-1, with D tentatively TRBD1 (5 bases). CDR3 length equals 13 residues. Trimming cost V 6 bases and J 7 bases, with 15 bases left between them. Germline V gene lookup returns CDR1 SEHNR and CDR2 FQNEAQ (reference sequence). CDR3 in amino acids: CASRRRQSDEAFF. DNA for the CDR3: TGTGCCAGCAGACGTCGACAGTCCGATGAAGCTTTCTTT.

V gene TRBV18 combines with J gene TRBJ2-2, with 8 positions matching TRBD2. This CDR3 is built from 14 residues. The germline CDR1 and CDR2 sequences are KGHSH and LQKENI. The V and J ends lost 8 bases and 2 bases, in that order; junction bases with no gene match: 4. The CDR3 bases are TGTGCCAGCCGTAGCGGGGTAAACACCGGGGAGCTGTTTTTT. Translation gives CASRSGVNTGELFF.

V usage is TRBV11-3 and J usage is TRBJ2-7; 12 bases line up with TRBD2. The germline gives CDR1 SGHNT, CDR2 YENEEA. This CDR3 spans 15 amino acids. V was clipped by 4 bases and J by 4 bases; unmatched bases: 5. The CDR3 reads CASSSSTSGSYEQYF. In DNA, the CDR3 is TGTGCCAGCAGCTCCTCGACTAGCGGGAGTTACGAGCAGTACTTC.

The V and J genes are TRBV19 and TRBJ2-5, with 13 bases fitting TRBD2. V was pared by 8 bases and J by 6 bases, with 12 bases of the junction left unmatched. CDR1 and CDR2 (germline): LNHDA, SQIVND (reference sequence). The CDR3 consists of 16 residues. The CDR3 spells CASHQGTSGESKTQYF. As DNA, the CDR3 is TGTGCCAGTCATCAGGGGACTAGCGGGGAATCGAAGACCCAGTACTTC. The complete variable domain, with remaining parts taken from reference TRBV19 and TRBJ2-5, reads DGGITQSPKYLFRKEGQNVTLSCEQNLNHDAMYWYRQDPGQGLRLIYYSQIVNDFQKGDIAEGYSVSREKKESFPLTVTSAQKNPTAFYLCASHQGTSGESKTQYFGPGTRLLVL.

The DNA for the CDR3 is TGTGCCATCAGCCTAGACAGGGTCTACGAGCAGTACTTC. Translating it yields CAISLDRVYEQYF. The genes are TRBV10-3 and TRBJ2-7, with TRBD1 identical over 7 bases. This CDR3 contains 13 residues. The V gene end was trimmed by 6 bases and the J gene end by 3 bases; junction bases not matched to a gene: 5. The germline V gene has CDR1 ENHRY and CDR2 SYGVKD.

This clone was recorded once. The chain combines TRBV5-6 with TRBJ1-2; D is uncertain. In germline, CDR1 is SGHDT, CDR2 YYEEEE. The V and J ends lost 4 bases and 0 bases respectively, with 10 bases between them. The CDR3 consists of 14 residues. CDR3 amino acids: CASSTDLANYGYTF. CDR3 sequence (DNA): TGTGCCAGCAGCACCGACTTAGCTAACTATGGCTACACCTTC.

The chain recombines TRBV30 with TRBJ1-2; no reliable D call. The V end lost 3 bases, the J end lost 6 bases, and 14 bases lay between the germline ends. The CDR3 loop spans 13 amino acids. CDR1 GTSNPN and CDR2 SVGIG come from the germline V gene (reference sequence). The DNA of the CDR3 is TGTGCCTGGAGCCTAGACTCAGGCGATGGCTACACCTTC. Protein sequence: CAWSLDSGDGYTF.

The rearrangement joins TRBV7-9 to TRBJ1-2; D may be TRBD1 (5 bases). This CDR3 is 13 amino acids long. The germline V gene has CDR1 SEHNR and CDR2 FQNEAQ (reference sequence). Trimming left V 3 bases short and J 10 bases short, with 15 bases between. For the CDR3, the DNA is TGTGCCAGCAGCTTTAACGGCCCGGGACTCTACACCTTC. Protein sequence: CASSFNGPGLYTF.

Points on this clone: An end of the junction does not agree with germline; a read error may underlie this. V usage is TRBV7-7 and J usage is TRBJ2-1; D is unclear. This CDR3 has 14 amino acids. Per the germline V gene, CDR1 is SSHAT and CDR2 is FNYEAQ (reference sequence). The CDR3 sequence: CASSFSNTNNEQFF. Here the CDR3 DNA reads TGTGCTAGCAGCTTTTCAAACACGAACAATGAGCAGTTCTTC.